Here is one TCR beta chain with its context. TCRdb keeps only in-frame clones here, not all; method: immunoSEQ multiplex PCR. The sample contains over 150,000 clones, about 80% of which appear only once. Trimming cost V 1 base and J 1 base, with 10 bases left between them. Germline V gene lookup returns CDR1 SGHTA and CDR2 FQGNSA. The CDR3 runs to 15 residues. This sample was included in a study of blood T cell repertoires in COVID-19. On the study more broadly: Nucleic acid was either cDNA or gDNA, and it came from T cells, B-cell-depleted T cells, or PBMCs.

Participants were aged roughly 18 to 89 years from approximately 25 US areas. Cohorts were based on clinical histories the participants reported. Cohort 3 donors were reported recovered after two negative PCRs, clearance, or symptom resolution. Sequencing was carried out using PBMCs or T cells enriched from blood (not recorded which). The rearrangement joins TRBV7-2 to TRBJ1-2; no firm D call. The sequence was collected from a man aged 35 to 55 who had recovered from COVID-19. The CDR3 bases are TGTGCCAGCAGCTTAGGAGGGATGGGTAACTATGGCTACACCTTC. It codes for CASSLGGMGNYGYTF.